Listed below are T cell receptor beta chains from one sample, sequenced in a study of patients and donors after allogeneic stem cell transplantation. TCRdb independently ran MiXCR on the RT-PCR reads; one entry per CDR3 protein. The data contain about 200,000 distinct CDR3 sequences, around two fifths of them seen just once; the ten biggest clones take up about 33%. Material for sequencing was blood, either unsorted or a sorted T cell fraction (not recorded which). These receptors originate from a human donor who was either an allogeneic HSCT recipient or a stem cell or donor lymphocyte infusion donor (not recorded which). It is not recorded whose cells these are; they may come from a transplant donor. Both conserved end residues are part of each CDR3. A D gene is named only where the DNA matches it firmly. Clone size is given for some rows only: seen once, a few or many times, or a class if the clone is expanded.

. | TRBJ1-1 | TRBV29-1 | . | TGCAGCTCGAACCATATGTACACTGAAGCTTTCTTT | CSSNHMYTEAFF
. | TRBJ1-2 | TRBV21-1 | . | TGTGCCAGCAGCAAATTCCCGCAAGGAGATCAGGACTATGGCTACACCTTC | CASSKFPQGDQDYGYTF
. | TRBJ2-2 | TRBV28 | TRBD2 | TGTGCCAGCAGACCTAGCGGGAGGGAGGTCGGGGAGCTGTTTTTT | CASRPSGREVGELFF
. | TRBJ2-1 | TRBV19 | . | TGTGCCAGTAGTATAGAAGGAGGGGTCCTCTACAATGAGCAGTTCTTC | CASSIEGGVLYNEQFF
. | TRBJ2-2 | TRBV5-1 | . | TGCGCCAGCAGCCCCCCAGCCGGGGAGCTGTTTTTT | CASSPPAGELFF
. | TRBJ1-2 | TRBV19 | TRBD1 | TGTGCCAGTAGTATGAGGGGACAGTCTAACTATGGCTACACCTTC | CASSMRGQSNYGYTF
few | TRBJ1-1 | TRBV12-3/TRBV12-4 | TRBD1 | TGTGCCAGCAGTTCTCAGGGGGTGACTGAAGCTTTCTTT | CASSSQGVTEAFF
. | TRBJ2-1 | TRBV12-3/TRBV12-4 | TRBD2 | TGTGCCAGCAGTTTTGAGACTAGCGGACACAATGAGCAGTTCTTC | CASSFETSGHNEQFF
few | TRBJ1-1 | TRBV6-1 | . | TGTGCCAGCAGTGAAGTACCGAACACTGAAGCTTTCTTT | CASSEVPNTEAFF
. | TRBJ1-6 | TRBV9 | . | TGTGCCAGCAGCACTCTTCACCCGGGACGGAAGAATTCACCCCTCCACTTT | CASSTLHPGRKNSPLHF
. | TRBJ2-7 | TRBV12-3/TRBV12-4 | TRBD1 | TGTGCCAGCAGTCCAGACAGGGCCTACGAGCAGTACTTC | CASSPDRAYEQYF
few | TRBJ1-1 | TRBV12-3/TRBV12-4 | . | TGTGCCAGCAGTTTCCAAATCACTGAAGCTTTCTTT | CASSFQITEAFF
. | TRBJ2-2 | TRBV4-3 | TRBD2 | TGCGCCAGCAGCCTAGCGGGAGGGCCCGGGGAGCTGTTTTTT | CASSLAGGPGELFF
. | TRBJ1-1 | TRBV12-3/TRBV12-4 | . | TGTGCCAGCAGTTTACCTGGGGGGTGGGGGAACACTGAAGCTTTCTTT | CASSLPGGWGNTEAFF
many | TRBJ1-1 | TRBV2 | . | TGTGCCAGCAGGACGGAGGGAGGCACTGAAGCTTTCTTT | CASRTEGGTEAFF
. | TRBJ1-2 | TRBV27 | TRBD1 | TGTGCCAGCAGTTTTTTGACAGGGGGGTACTATGGCTACACCTTC | CASSFLTGGYYGYTF
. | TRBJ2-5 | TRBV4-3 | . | TGCGCCAGCAGCCAAGAAAACGGCCGACATAGGGAGACCCAGTACTTC | CASSQENGRHRETQYF
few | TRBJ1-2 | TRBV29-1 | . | TGCAGCGTTGATACAGCTAACTATGGCTACACCTTC | CSVDTANYGYTF
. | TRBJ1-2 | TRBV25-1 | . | TGTGCCAGCAGTGACCCCGGGGCTAACTATGGCTACACCTTC | CASSDPGANYGYTF
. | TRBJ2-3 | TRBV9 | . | TGTGCCAGTGGGCGGTCTGCAGATACGCAGTATTTT | CASGRSADTQYF
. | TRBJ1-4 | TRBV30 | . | TGTGCCTGGAGTGTCGGCAAGACAACTAATGAAAAACTGTTTTTT | CAWSVGKTTNEKLFF
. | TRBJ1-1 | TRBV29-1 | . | TGCAGCGTTCGAAAACAGGGCCGGGCTTTCGCTGAAGCTTTCTTT | CSVRKQGRAFAEAFF
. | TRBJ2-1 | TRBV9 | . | TGTGCCAGCCCCCTTACACTGGGACCCTGGGGCTACAATGAGCAGTTCTTC | CASPLTLGPWGYNEQFF
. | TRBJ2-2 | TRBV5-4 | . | TGTGCCAGCAGCCCCGGACTACGCAACCGGAACACCGGGGAGCTGTTTTTT | CASSPGLRNRNTGELFF
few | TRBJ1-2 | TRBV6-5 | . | TGTGCCAGCAGTCTCAGGGTAGACTATGGCTACACCTTC | CASSLRVDYGYTF
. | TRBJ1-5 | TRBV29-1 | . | TGCAGCGTTGGGGGGGCTAGCAATCAGCCCCAGCATTTT | CSVGGASNQPQHF
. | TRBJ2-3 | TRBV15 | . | TGTGCCACCAGCTCACCCGGGACCCCACTCACACATACGCAGTATTTT | CATSSPGTPLTHTQYF
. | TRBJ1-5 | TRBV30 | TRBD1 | TGTGCCTGGGCAACAGGGGGCAATCAGCCCCAGCATTTT | CAWATGGNQPQHF
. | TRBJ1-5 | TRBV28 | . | TGTGCCAGCAGTTTGGGCGGGAATAGCAATCAGCCCCAGCATTTT | CASSLGGNSNQPQHF
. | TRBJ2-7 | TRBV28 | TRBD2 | TGTGCCAGCAGTTTAAGCGGGATCTTCTACGAGCAGTACTTC | CASSLSGIFYEQYF
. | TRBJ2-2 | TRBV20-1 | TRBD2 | TGCAGTGCTAGGCTAGCGGGAGCCTTTAACACCGGGGAGCTGTTTTTT | CSARLAGAFNTGELFF
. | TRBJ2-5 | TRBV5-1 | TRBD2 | TGCGCCAGCAGCTTAGAGGGACTAGTGGAGACCCAGTACTTC | CASSLEGLVETQYF
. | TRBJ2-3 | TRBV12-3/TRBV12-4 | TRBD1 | TGTGCCAGCAAACCGGGACAGGGGACAGATACGCAGTATTTT | CASKPGQGTDTQYF
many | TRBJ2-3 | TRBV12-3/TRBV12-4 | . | TGTGCCAGCAGTTTTAGAACAGATACGCAGTATTTT | CASSFRTDTQYF
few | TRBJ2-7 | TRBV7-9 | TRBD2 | TGTGCCAGCGGCGCGGGAGGTAGCTCCTACGAGCAGTACTTC | CASGAGGSSYEQYF
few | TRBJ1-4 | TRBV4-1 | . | TGCGCCAGCAGCCAGGATACCACAGGGAAATGGGGAGAGAATGAAAAACTGTTTTTT | CASSQDTTGKWGENEKLFF
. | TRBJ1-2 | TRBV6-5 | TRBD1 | TGTGCCAGCAGTTTCTCCAGGGGGCGCGACTATGGCTACACCTTC | CASSFSRGRDYGYTF
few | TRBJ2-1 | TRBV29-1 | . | TGCAGCGTTGAATCTGCAGCTTCCAATGAGCAGTTCTTC | CSVESAASNEQFF
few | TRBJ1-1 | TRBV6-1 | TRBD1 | TGTGCCAGCAGTTTACAGGGGGTTGTCACTGAAGCTTTCTTT | CASSLQGVVTEAFF
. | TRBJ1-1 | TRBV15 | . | TGTGCCACCGCGGCCCTTGAGGTCCACACTGAAGCTTTCTTT | CATAALEVHTEAFF
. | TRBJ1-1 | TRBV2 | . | TGTGCCAGCAGTCGTACAGGCCCCTCTCATGAAGCTTTCTTT | CASSRTGPSHEAFF
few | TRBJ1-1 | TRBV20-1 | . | TGCAGTGCTAGACGCTCCAGGAACACTGAAGCTTTCTTT | CSARRSRNTEAFF
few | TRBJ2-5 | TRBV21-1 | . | TGTGCCAGCAGCAAAGCGCTGGGGGGCTACCAAGAGACCCAGTACTTC | CASSKALGGYQETQYF
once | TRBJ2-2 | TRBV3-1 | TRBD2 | TGTGCCAGCACCGGGGGGGCGGCGGCGAACACCGGGGAGCTGTTTTTT | CASTGGAAANTGELFF
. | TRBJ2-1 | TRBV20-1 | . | TGCAGTGCTAGCTTCGCAAGCAATGAGCAGTTCTTC | CSASFASNEQFF
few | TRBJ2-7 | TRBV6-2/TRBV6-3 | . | TGTGCCAGCAGTCTAACGATCGGGACACCCTCACGCTCCTACGAGCAGTACTTC | CASSLTIGTPSRSYEQYF
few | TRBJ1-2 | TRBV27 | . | TGTGCCAGCAGTGAGGGGCGCGATCCCCTTGGCTATGGCTACACCTTC | CASSEGRDPLGYGYTF
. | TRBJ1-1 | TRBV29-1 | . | TGCAGCGTCGTTGAGTGGCAGAACACTGAAGCTTTCTTT | CSVVEWQNTEAFF
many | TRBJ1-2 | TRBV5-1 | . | TGCGCCAGCAGCTTGGTCGGAGGCTATGGCTACACCTTC | CASSLVGGYGYTF
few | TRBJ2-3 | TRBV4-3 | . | TGCGCCAGCAGCCAACCGGCTGGCGGGACCACAGATACGCAGTATTTT | CASSQPAGGTTDTQYF